Following are 13 T cell receptor beta chains from one sample sequenced in a study of regulatory T cells in long-lasting Graves disease. Building of the TCR beta libraries involved iRepertoire HTBI primers and Arm-PCR of CDR3 regions. TCRdb passed the multiplex PCR reads through MiXCR, listing each CDR3 protein once. The sample holds about 540,000 distinct CDR3 sequences, roughly 14% seen once. The time point is: newly diagnosed GD, antithyroid drugs for less than 3 months. The TCR library was made from RNA that had been extracted from PBMCs in TRIzol. This sample also belongs to another study, concerning T cells in Graves' hyperthyroidism and ophthalmopathy.

Sample: peripheral blood mononuclear cells (PBMCs), taken at new diagnosis, from a patient treated with antithyroid drugs. The source is a man in his thirties or forties with Graves disease.

This clonotype was seen only a few times. V and J are TRBV19 and TRBJ1-2; possibly TRBD1 for D (5 bases). Germline V lookup: CDR1 LNHDA, CDR2 SQIVND (reference sequence). Trimming cost V 2 bases and J 3 bases, with 10 bases left between them. The CDR3 has 14 residues. The DNA of the CDR3 is TGTGCCAGTAGTATACCAGGGTCCGACTATGGCTACACCTTC. Amino acids: CASSIPGSDYGYTF.

This clonotype was observed at least ten times. This sequence joins TRBV12-3 or TRBV12-4 and TRBJ1-5; a possible D gene is TRBD1 (5 bases). V lost 6 bases and J 5 bases, leaving 14 bases between the germline ends. CDR3 length: 14 amino acids. The CDR3, as DNA: TGTGCCAGCAGACTTGGAGGGGTTTATCAGCCCCAGCATTTT. Translating gives CASRLGGVYQPQHF.

This clonotype has more than one count but fewer than ten. The chain employs TRBV20-1 and TRBJ2-4, with D perhaps TRBD2 (6 bases). CDR3 size: 15 residues. Germline CDR1 DFQATT, CDR2 SNEGSKA (reference sequence). Trimming cost V 6 bases and J 0 bases, with 15 bases left between them. CDR3 sequence: CSARTGLEAKNIQYF. The CDR3 DNA reads TGCAGTGCCCGTACGGGACTCGAAGCCAAAAACATTCAGTACTTC.

This clonotype was observed at least ten times. CDR3 in DNA: TGTGCCAGCAGCCCGACTAGCGCCAGCACAGATACGCAGTATTTT. It codes for CASSPTSASTDTQYF. This chain joins TRBV7-2 and TRBJ2-3, with 8 bases fitting TRBD2. CDR1 SGHTA and CDR2 FQGNSA come from the germline V gene. Trimming removed 5 bases from V and 0 bases from J; junction bases left unmatched: 4. This CDR3 is 15 amino acids long.

This clonotype was seen a few times. The rearrangement uses TRBV2 and TRBJ2-7; D tentatively fits TRBD1 or TRBD2 (5 bases each). V lost 6 bases and J lost 6, with 21 bases in between. CDR1 and CDR2 (germline): SNHLY, FYNNEI. CDR3 length: 15 residues. CDR3 residues: CASSRSGTPKREQYF. CDR3 coding DNA: TGTGCCAGCAGCCGATCCGGGACCCCAAAGCGCGAGCAGTACTTC.

This chain joins TRBV4-1 and TRBJ1-5, with D unresolved. Trimming removed 0 bases at V and 11 bases at J, with 11 bases between. From germline, CDR1 is MGHRA and CDR2 YSYEKL. The CDR3 is made up of 13 amino acids. This chain's CDR3 is CASSQDPTGAQHF. CDR3 bases: TGCGCCAGCAGCCAAGATCCGACCGGAGCCCAGCATTTT.

This clonotype was observed a handful of times. V is TRBV27 and J is TRBJ1-1; D not certain. CDR1 is MNHEY and CDR2 is SMNVEV in the germline V gene (reference sequence). V was cut by 4 bases and J by 6 bases, with 9 bases left in between. The length of the CDR3 is 12 residues. The CDR3 region is CASSSPDSEAFF. In DNA form, the CDR3 reads TGTGCCAGCAGTTCTCCGGATTCTGAAGCTTTCTTT.

Ten or more counts support this clonotype. V is TRBV6-6 and J is TRBJ2-5; TRBD2 agrees at 10 bases. This CDR3 spans 16 amino acids. Germline CDR1 MNHNY, CDR2 SVGAGI (reference sequence). The V segment lost 0 bases and the J segment 4 bases; nucleotides outside the gene matches: 5. The CDR3 DNA follows: TGTGCCAGCAGTTACTCGGCTAGCGGGAGTAGAGAGACCCAGTACTTC. Translation: CASSYSASGSRETQYF.

This clonotype was seen at least ten times. The chain combines TRBV29-1 with TRBJ2-3; 11 bases line up with TRBD1. The CDR3 extends over 16 amino acids. The ends lost 0 bases at V and 4 bases at J; junction bases unmatched: 6. The germline CDR1 and CDR2 sequences are SQVTM and ANQGSEA. The chain's CDR3 is CSVEDLDRGPPDTQYF. The DNA for the CDR3 is TGCAGCGTTGAAGATCTGGACAGGGGGCCGCCAGATACGCAGTATTTT.

The rearrangement uses TRBV4-2 and TRBJ2-7; 8 bases map to TRBD2. The germline V gene has CDR1 LGHNA and CDR2 YNFKEQ. The length of the CDR3 is 13 residues. The V gene end was trimmed by 4 bases and the J gene end by 7 bases; junction bases not matched to a gene: 6. The CDR3 coding sequence is TGTGCCAGCAGCCCTCCAGCGGGAGAGGAGCAGTACTTC. It is translated as CASSPPAGEEQYF.

This chain uses TRBV14 with TRBJ1-1; 11 bases line up with TRBD1. The CDR3 totals 17 residues. Germline lookup yields CDR1 SGHDN and CDR2 FVKESK. The V gene end was trimmed by 8 bases and the J gene end by 1 base; junction bases not matched to a gene: 12. The CDR3 coding sequence is TGTGCCAGCGGCATGGACAGGGGGCTACATCCGAACACTGAAGCTTTCTTT. Amino acids: CASGMDRGLHPNTEAFF.

This clonotype was seen many times. The V and J genes are TRBV20-1 and TRBJ2-1; 9 nucleotides agree with TRBD2. CDR1 and CDR2 from the germline V gene are DFQATT and SNEGSKA (reference sequence). CDR3 size: 14 residues. V dropped 3 bases and J dropped 9; count of bases not matched to a gene: 9. The DNA of the CDR3 is TGCAGTGCTAGCGGGGCTAGCGGGATGGGTGAGCAGTTCTTC. This encodes CSASGASGMGEQFF.

The CDR3 DNA sequence: TGTGCCAGCAGCCTGAGATGGACAGATACGCAGTATTTT. This sequence encodes CASSLRWTDTQYF. V and J are TRBV5-5 and TRBJ2-3; D gene ambiguous. Trimming removed 4 bases from V and 3 bases from J, with 9 bases in between. Per the germline V gene, CDR1 is SGHKS and CDR2 is YYEKEE (reference sequence). The CDR3 extends over 13 amino acids.